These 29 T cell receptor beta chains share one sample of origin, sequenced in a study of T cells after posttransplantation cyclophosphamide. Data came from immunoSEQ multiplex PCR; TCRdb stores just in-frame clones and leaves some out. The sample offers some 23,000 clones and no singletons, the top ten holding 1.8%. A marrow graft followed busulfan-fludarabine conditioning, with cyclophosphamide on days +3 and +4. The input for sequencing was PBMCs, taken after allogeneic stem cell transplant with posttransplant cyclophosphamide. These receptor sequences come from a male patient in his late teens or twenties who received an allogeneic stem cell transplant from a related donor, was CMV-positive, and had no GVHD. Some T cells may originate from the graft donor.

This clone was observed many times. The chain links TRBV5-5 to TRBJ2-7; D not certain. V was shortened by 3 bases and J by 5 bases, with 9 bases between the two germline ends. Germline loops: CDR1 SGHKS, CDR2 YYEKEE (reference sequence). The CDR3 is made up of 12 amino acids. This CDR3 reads CASSSLFDEQYF. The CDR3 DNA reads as TGTGCCAGCAGCTCCCTATTCGACGAGCAGTACTTC. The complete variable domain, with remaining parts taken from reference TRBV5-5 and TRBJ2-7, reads DAGVTQSPTHLIKTRGQQVTLRCSPISGHKSVSWYQQVLGQGPQFIFQYYEKEERGRGNFPDRFSARQFPNYSSELNVNALLLGDSALYLCASSSLFDEQYFGPGTRLTVT.

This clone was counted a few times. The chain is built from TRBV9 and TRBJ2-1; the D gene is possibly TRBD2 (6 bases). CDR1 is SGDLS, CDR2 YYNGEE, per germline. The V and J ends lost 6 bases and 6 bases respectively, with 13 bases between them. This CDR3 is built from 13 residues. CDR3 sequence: CASTPRGGNEQFF. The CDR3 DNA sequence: TGTGCCAGCACCCCGCGGGGTGGCAATGAGCAGTTCTTC.

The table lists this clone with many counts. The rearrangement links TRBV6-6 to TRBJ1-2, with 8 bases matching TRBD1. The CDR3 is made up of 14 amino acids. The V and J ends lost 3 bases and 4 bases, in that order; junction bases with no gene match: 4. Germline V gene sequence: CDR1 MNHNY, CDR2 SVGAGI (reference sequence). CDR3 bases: TGTGCCAGCAGTTATCCCGGACAGGGCTATGGCTACACCTTC. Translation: CASSYPGQGYGYTF.

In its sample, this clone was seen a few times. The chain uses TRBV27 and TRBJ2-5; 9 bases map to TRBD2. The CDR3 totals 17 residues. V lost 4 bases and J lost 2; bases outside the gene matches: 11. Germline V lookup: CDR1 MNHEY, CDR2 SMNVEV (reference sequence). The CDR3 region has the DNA TGTGCCAGCAGTTGGACCCCCAGTAGCGGGGGACAAGAGACCCAGTACTTC. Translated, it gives CASSWTPSSGGQETQYF.

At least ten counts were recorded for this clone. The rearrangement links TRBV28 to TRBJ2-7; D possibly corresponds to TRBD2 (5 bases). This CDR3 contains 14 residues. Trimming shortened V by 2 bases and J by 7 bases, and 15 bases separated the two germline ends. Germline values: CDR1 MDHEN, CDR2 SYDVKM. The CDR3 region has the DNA TGTGCCAGCAGTTTAGGCGGCAGGCCGGGGGAGCAGTACTTC. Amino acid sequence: CASSLGGRPGEQYF.

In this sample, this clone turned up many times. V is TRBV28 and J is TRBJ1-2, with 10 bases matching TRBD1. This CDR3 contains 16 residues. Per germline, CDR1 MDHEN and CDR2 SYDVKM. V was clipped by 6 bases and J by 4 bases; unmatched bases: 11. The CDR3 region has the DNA TGTGCCAGCAGGCGATCCCCGGGACAGGGGCCCTATGGCTACACCTTC. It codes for CASRRSPGQGPYGYTF.

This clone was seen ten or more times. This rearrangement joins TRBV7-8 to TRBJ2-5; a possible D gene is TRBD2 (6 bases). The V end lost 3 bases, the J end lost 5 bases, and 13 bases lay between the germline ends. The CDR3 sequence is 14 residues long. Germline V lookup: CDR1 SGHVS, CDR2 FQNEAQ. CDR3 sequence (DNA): TGTGCCAGCAGCTTTTTGGAGGGGTGGGAGACCCAGTACTTC. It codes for CASSFLEGWETQYF.

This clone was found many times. This CDR3 reads CASSRKGHLTGELFF. CDR3 coding DNA: TGTGCCAGCAGCAGAAAGGGACACCTCACCGGGGAGCTGTTTTTT. The chain carries TRBV7-6 and TRBJ2-2; perhaps TRBD1 as D (6 bases). The CDR3 contains 15 residues. Trimming took 5 bases from V and 4 from J, leaving 14 bases between them. Per the germline V gene, CDR1 is SGHVS and CDR2 is FNYEAQ.

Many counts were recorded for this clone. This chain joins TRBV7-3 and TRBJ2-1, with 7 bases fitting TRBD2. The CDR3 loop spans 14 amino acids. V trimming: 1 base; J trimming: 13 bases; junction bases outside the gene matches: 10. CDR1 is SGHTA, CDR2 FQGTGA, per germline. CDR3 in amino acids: CASSLMGLAGEQFF. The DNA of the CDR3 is TGTGCCAGCAGCTTAATGGGTCTCGCGGGAGAACAGTTCTTC. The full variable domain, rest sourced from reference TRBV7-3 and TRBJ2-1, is GAGVSQTPSNKVTEKGKYVELRCDPISGHTALYWYRQSLGQGPEFLIYFQGTGAADDSGLPNDRFFAVRPEGSVSTLKIQRTERGDSAVYLCASSLMGLAGEQFFGPGTRLTVL.

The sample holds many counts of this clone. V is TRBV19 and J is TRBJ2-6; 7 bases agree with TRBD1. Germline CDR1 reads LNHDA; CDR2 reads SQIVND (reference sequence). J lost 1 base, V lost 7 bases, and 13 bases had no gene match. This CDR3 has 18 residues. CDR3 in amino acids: CASTTGQARGSGANVLTF. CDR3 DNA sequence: TGTGCCAGTACTACCGGACAGGCCAGGGGTTCTGGGGCCAACGTCCTGACTTTC.

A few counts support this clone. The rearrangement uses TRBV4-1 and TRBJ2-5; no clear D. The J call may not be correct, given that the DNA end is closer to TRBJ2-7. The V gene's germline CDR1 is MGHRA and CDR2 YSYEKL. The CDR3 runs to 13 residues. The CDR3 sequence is CASSQGVGSEQYF. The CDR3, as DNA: TGCGCCAGCAGCCAAGGAGTGGGCTCCGAGCAGTACTTC.

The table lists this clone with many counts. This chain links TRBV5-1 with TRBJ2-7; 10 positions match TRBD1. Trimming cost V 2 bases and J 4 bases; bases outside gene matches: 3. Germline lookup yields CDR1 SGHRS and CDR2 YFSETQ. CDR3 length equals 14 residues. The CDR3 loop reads CASSFRDRGYEQYF. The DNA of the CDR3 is TGCGCCAGCAGCTTCCGGGACAGGGGTTACGAGCAGTACTTC.

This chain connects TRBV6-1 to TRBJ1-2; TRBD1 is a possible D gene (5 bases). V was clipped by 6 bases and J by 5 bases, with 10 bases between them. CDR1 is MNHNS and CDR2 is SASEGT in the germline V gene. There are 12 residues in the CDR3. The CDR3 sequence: CASSRDSYGYTF. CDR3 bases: TGTGCCAGCAGCAGAGACAGTTATGGCTACACCTTC.

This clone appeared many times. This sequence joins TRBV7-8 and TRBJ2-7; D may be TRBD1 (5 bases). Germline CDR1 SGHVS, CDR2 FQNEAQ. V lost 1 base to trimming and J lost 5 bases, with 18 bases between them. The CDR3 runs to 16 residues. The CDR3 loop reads CASSLVWIDSWDEQYF. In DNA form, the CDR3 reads TGTGCCAGCAGCTTAGTTTGGATTGACAGCTGGGACGAGCAGTACTTC.

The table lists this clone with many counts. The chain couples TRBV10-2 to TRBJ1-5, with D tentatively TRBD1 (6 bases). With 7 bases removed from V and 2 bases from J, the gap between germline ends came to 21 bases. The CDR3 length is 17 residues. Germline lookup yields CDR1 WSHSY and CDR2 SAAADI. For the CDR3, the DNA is TGCGCCAGCACCACTCTGAGCCGACAGGTGGGCAATCAGCCCCAGCATTTT. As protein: CASTTLSRQVGNQPQHF.

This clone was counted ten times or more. The CDR3 is CASSRAGRYEQYF. The CDR3 coding sequence is TGTGCCAGTAGTAGGGCGGGACGATACGAGCAGTACTTC. The V gene is TRBV19, the J gene TRBJ2-7; possibly TRBD2 for D (6 bases). CDR1 LNHDA and CDR2 SQIVND come from the germline V gene (reference sequence). CDR3 size: 13 residues. Deletions cut 4 bases from V and 4 bases from J, with 11 bases between.

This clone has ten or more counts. The DNA of the CDR3 is TGTGCCAGCTCACAGGGGTTGAACACTGAAGCTTTCTTT. Encoded protein: CASSQGLNTEAFF. The V call is TRBV18, the J call TRBJ1-1; a possible D gene is TRBD1 (5 bases). Germline V lookup: CDR1 KGHSH, CDR2 LQKENI. V was cut by 4 bases and J by 0 bases, with 6 bases left in between. CDR3 length equals 13 residues.

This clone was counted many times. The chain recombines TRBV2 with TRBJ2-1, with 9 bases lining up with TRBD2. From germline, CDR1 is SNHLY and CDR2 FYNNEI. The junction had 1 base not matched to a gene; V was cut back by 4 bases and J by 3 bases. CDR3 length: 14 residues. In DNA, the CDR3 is TGTGCCAGCAGTGTGACTAGCGGCTACAATGAGCAGTTCTTC. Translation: CASSVTSGYNEQFF.

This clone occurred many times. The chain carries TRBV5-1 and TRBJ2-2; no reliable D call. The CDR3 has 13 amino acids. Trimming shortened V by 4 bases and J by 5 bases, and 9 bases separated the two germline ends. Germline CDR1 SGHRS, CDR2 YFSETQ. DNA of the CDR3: TGCGCCAGCAGCGAAACTAATACCGGGGAGCTGTTTTTT. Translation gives CASSETNTGELFF.

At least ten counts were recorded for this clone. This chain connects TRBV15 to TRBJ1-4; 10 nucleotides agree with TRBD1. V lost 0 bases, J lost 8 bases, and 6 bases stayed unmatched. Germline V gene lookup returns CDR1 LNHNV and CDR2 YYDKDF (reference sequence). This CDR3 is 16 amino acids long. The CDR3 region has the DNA TGTGCCACCAGCAGAGATGGGACAGGGGTGGGGGAAAAACTGTTTTTT. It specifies CATSRDGTGVGEKLFF. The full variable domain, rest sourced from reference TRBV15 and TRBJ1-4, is DAMVIQNPRYQVTQFGKPVTLSCSQTLNHNVMYWYQQKSSQAPKLLFHYYDKDFNNEADTPDNFQSRRPNTSFCFLDIRSPGLGDTAMYLCATSRDGTGVGEKLFFGSGTQLSVL.

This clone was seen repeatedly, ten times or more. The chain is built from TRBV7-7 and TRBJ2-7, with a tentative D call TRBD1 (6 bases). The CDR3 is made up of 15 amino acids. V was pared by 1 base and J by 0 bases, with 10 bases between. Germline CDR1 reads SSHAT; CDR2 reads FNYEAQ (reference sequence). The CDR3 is CASSLGQDSSYEQYF. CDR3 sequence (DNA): TGTGCCAGCAGCTTAGGACAGGACAGCTCCTACGAGCAGTACTTC.

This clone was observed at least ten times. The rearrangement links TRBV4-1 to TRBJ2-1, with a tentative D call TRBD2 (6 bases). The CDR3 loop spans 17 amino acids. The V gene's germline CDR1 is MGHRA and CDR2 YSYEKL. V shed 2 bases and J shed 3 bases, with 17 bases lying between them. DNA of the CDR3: TGCGCCAGCAGCCAAAAGTACCCGGGACTCCACTACAATGAGCAGTTCTTC. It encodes CASSQKYPGLHYNEQFF.

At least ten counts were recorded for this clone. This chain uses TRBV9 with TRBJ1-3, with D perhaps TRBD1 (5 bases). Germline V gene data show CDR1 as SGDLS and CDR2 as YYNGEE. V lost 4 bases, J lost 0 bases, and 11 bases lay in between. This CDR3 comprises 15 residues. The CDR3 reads CASSHDRDSGNTIYF. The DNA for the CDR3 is TGTGCCAGCAGCCATGACAGAGACTCTGGAAACACCATATATTTT.

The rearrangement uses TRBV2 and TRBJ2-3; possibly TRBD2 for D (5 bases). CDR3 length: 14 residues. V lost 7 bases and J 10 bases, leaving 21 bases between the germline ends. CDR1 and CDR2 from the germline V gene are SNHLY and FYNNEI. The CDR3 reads CASTADWPHGSQYF. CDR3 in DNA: TGTGCCAGCACCGCGGACTGGCCGCACGGATCGCAGTATTTT.

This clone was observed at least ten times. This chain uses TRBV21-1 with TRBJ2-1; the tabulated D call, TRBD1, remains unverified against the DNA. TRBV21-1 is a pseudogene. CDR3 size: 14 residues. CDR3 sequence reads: CASSKDGTANEQFF. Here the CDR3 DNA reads TGTGCCAGCAGCAAAGACGGGACAGCAAATGAGCAGTTCTTC.

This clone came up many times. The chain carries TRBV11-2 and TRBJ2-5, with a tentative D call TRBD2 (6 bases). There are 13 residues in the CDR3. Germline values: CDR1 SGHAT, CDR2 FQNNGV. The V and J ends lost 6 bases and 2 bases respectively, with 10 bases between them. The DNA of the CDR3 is TGTGCCAGCAGTATGGGAGGACAAGAGACCCAGTACTTC. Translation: CASSMGGQETQYF.

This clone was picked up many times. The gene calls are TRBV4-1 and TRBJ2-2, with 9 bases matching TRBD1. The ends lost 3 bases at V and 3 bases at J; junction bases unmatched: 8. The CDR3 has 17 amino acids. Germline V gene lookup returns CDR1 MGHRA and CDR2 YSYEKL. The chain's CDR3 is CASSHKRTGEDTGELFF. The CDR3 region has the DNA TGCGCCAGCAGCCACAAAAGGACAGGGGAGGACACCGGGGAGCTGTTTTTT.

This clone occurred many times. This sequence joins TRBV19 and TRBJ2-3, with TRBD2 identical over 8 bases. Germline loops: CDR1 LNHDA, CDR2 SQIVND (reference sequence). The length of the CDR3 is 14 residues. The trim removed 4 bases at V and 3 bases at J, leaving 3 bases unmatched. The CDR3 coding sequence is TGTGCCAGTAGTAAGAGCGGGAGAACAGATACGCAGTATTTT. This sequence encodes CASSKSGRTDTQYF.

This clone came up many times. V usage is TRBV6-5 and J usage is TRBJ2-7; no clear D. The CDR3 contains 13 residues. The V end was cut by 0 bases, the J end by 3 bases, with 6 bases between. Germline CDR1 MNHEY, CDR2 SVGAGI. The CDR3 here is CASSYSASYEQYF. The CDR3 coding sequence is TGTGCCAGCAGTTACTCTGCCAGCTACGAGCAGTACTTC.